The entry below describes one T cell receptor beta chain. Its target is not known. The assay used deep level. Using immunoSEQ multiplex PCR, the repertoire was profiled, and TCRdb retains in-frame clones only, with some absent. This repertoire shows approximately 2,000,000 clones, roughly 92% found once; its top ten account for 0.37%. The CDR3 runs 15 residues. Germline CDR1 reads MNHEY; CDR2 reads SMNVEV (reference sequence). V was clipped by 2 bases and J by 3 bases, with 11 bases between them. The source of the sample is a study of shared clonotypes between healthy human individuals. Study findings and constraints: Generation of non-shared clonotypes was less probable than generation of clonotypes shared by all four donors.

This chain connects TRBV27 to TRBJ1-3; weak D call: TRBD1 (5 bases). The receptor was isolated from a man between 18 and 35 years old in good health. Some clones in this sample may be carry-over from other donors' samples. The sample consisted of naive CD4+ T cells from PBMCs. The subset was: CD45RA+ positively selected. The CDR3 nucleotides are TGTGCCAGCAGTTTAAGGCAGGGCGTTGGAAACACCATATATTTT. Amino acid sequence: CASSLRQGVGNTIYF.